These 20 T cell receptor beta chains came from one sample sequenced in a study of blood T cell repertoires in COVID-19. Repertoires were generated with immunoSEQ multiplex PCR, while TCRdb's copy carries only in-frame clones and drops some. The table lists more than 70,000 clones, 86% of them singletons. Sequencing was carried out using peripheral blood. Every receptor here comes from a man aged 50 to 59 with active or convalescent COVID-19.

The gene calls are TRBV25-1 and TRBJ1-5; maybe TRBD1 (6 bases). CDR1 is MGHDK and CDR2 is SYGVNS in the germline V gene. V lost 3 bases, J lost 0 bases, and 9 bases lay in between. This CDR3 spans 15 amino acids. This chain's CDR3 is CASSEGASSNQPQHF. The DNA for the CDR3 is TGTGCCAGCAGTGAGGGGGCTAGTAGCAATCAGCCCCAGCATTTT. The full variable domain, completed using reference TRBV25-1 and TRBJ1-5, is EADIYQTPRYLVIGTGKKITLECSQTMGHDKMYWYQQDPGMELHLIHYSYGVNSTEKGDLSSESTVSRIRTEHFPLTLESARPSHTSQYLCASSEGASSNQPQHFGDGTRLSIL.

The rearrangement links TRBV9 to TRBJ1-1; 7 bases line up with TRBD1. CDR1 and CDR2 (germline): SGDLS, YYNGEE. V gave up 4 bases and J gave up 7 bases; unmatched junction bases: 7. The CDR3 consists of 13 residues. CDR3 in DNA: TGTGCCAGCAGCCAGACAGGGTTCGGTGAAGCTTTCTTT. This encodes CASSQTGFGEAFF.

This clone turned up a few times. The chain combines TRBV24-1 with TRBJ2-7; perhaps TRBD1 as D (5 bases). This CDR3 has 16 amino acids. Germline CDR1 KGHDR, CDR2 SFDVKD. The ends were cut back, 2 bases at V and 2 bases at J, with 15 bases in the middle. CDR3 nucleotide sequence: TGTGCCACCAGTGATTATTGTGGCAGGGCAACCTACGAGCAGTACTTC. Encoded protein: CATSDYCGRATYEQYF.

The chain is built from TRBV6-5 and TRBJ2-2, with D tentatively TRBD1 (5 bases). The CDR3 is 14 amino acids. Germline V gives CDR1 MNHEY, CDR2 SVGAGI. V lost 7 bases and J 2 bases, leaving 11 bases between the germline ends. The CDR3, as DNA: TGTGCCAGCAAGGGGCAGGTCAACACCGGGGAGCTGTTTTTT. It codes for CASKGQVNTGELFF.

The chain links TRBV28 to TRBJ2-3; D gene ambiguous. There are 14 residues in the CDR3. Germline V gene lookup returns CDR1 MDHEN and CDR2 SYDVKM. Trimming shortened V by 2 bases and J by 0 bases, and 6 bases separated the two germline ends. This chain's CDR3 is CASSLPVSTDTQYF. The CDR3 DNA reads TGTGCCAGCAGTTTACCAGTTAGCACAGATACGCAGTATTTT.

The chain combines TRBV4-1 with TRBJ2-7; D is undetermined. V lost 2 bases and J 0 bases, leaving 8 bases between the germline ends. The CDR3 covers 14 residues. Germline loops: CDR1 MGHRA, CDR2 YSYEKL. CDR3 in amino acids: CASSQSMSSYEQYV. CDR3 bases: TGCGCCAGCAGCCAAAGCATGAGCTCCTACGAGCAGTACGTC.

This clone was counted a few times. The rearrangement links TRBV7-9 to TRBJ1-1, with 8 bases matching TRBD1. There are 11 residues in the CDR3. Germline V gene lookup returns CDR1 SEHNR and CDR2 FQNEAQ (reference sequence). Trimming cost V 6 bases and J 10 bases; bases outside gene matches: 4. CDR3 sequence reads: CASSNTGGAFF. CDR3 coding DNA: TGTGCCAGCAGTAATACAGGGGGAGCTTTCTTT.

The CDR3 sequence: CASSFLAGGNEQFF. Written as DNA, the CDR3 is TGTGCCAGCAGTTTCCTAGCGGGGGGCAATGAGCAGTTCTTC. This chain links TRBV27 with TRBJ2-1; 11 bases agree with TRBD2. Germline assignment: CDR1 MNHEY and CDR2 SMNVEV (reference sequence). The CDR3 extends over 14 amino acids. V was pared by 3 bases and J by 6 bases, with 1 base of the junction left unmatched.

The genes are TRBV7-9 and TRBJ1-6; possibly TRBD1 for D (6 bases). The CDR3 is made up of 14 amino acids. Per germline, CDR1 SEHNR and CDR2 FQNEAQ (reference sequence). The germline V and J ends were trimmed by 2 bases and 7 bases, with 9 bases remaining between them. The CDR3: CASSLMGANSPLHF. The CDR3 nucleotides read TGTGCCAGCAGCTTAATGGGGGCAAATTCACCCCTCCACTTT. The entire variable domain, with the rest obtained from reference TRBV7-9 and TRBJ1-6, is as follows: DTGVSQNPRHKITKRGQNVTFRCDPISEHNRLYWYRQTLGQGPEFLTYFQNEAQLEKSRLLSDRFSAERPKGSFSTLEIQRTEQGDSAMYLCASSLMGANSPLHFGNGTRLTVT.

J is TRBJ2-6 and V is TRBV19; D call uncertain. V lost 3 bases, J lost 4 bases, and 10 bases lay in between. CDR1 and CDR2 from the germline V gene are LNHDA and SQIVND (reference sequence). The CDR3 covers 15 residues. CDR3 sequence (DNA): TGTGCCAGTAGTATTGGGCAGGCCGGGGCCAACGTCCTGACTTTC. The encoded protein is CASSIGQAGANVLTF.

The rearrangement links TRBV5-1 to TRBJ1-1, with unresolved D. V gave up 6 bases and J gave up 3 bases, with 12 bases separating them. Germline V gives CDR1 SGHRS, CDR2 YFSETQ. The CDR3 length is 13 residues. Written as DNA, the CDR3 is TGCGCCAGCAACCCCGGAGACGACACTGAAGCTTTCTTT. Protein: CASNPGDDTEAFF.

The chain joins TRBV28 to TRBJ2-3; a possible D gene is TRBD2 (5 bases). The CDR3 sequence is 13 residues long. In germline, CDR1 is MDHEN, CDR2 SYDVKM. V was pared by 3 bases and J by 1 base, with 5 bases between. The CDR3 region is CASSFGGTDTQYF. The CDR3 bases are TGTGCCAGCAGTTTCGGGGGCACAGATACGCAGTATTTT.

This chain connects TRBV28 to TRBJ2-1; D perhaps matches TRBD1 (5 bases). Germline V gives CDR1 MDHEN, CDR2 SYDVKM. CDR3 size: 15 residues. Trimming took 5 bases from V and 2 from J, leaving 13 bases between them. DNA of the CDR3: TGTGCCAGCAGTCCATGGACACGTACCTACAATGAGCAGTTCTTC. Protein sequence: CASSPWTRTYNEQFF.

J is TRBJ2-3 and V is TRBV5-4, with 8 bases aligning to TRBD1. Germline values: CDR1 SGHNT, CDR2 YYREEE (reference sequence). This CDR3 region has 14 residues. J lost 4 bases, V lost 3 bases, and 4 bases had no gene match. The CDR3 region has the DNA TGTGCCAGCAGCTCCGACAGGGGCTCAGATACGCAGTATTTT. It codes for CASSSDRGSDTQYF.

This clone has only a few counts. The V call is TRBV28, the J call TRBJ1-5; D not certain. CDR1 is MDHEN and CDR2 is SYDVKM in the germline V gene. The V end lost 3 bases, the J end lost 2 bases, and 8 bases lay between the germline ends. This CDR3 spans 14 amino acids. The CDR3 loop is CASSFGRGNQPQHF. The CDR3 region has the DNA TGTGCCAGCAGTTTTGGGAGGGGCAATCAGCCCCAGCATTTT.

The chain combines TRBV18 with TRBJ1-1; TRBD1 matches 10 bases. The CDR3 spans 16 residues. The germline CDR1 and CDR2 sequences are KGHSH and LQKENI. The V segment lost 8 bases and the J segment 5 bases; nucleotides outside the gene matches: 14. CDR3 in amino acids: CASQLGTGEISTEAFF. The CDR3 DNA follows: TGTGCCAGCCAGCTGGGGACAGGGGAGATATCGACTGAAGCTTTCTTT.

The chain employs TRBV6-5 and TRBJ1-1; D call uncertain. Trimming stripped 0 bases from V and 10 bases from J, with 9 bases between. CDR3 length equals 12 residues. CDR1 and CDR2 from the germline V gene are MNHEY and SVGAGI. The CDR3 bases are TGTGCCAGCAGTTACTCGGAGGGTACAGCTTTCTTT. Its protein product is CASSYSEGTAFF.

The chain combines TRBV4-1 with TRBJ2-2, with D possibly TRBD1 on 6 matching bases. Germline V gene sequence: CDR1 MGHRA, CDR2 YSYEKL. This CDR3 comprises 15 residues. V lost 0 bases to trimming and J lost 7 bases, with 12 bases between them. CDR3 DNA: TGCGCCAGCAGCCAAGAATACAGGGTTGGCGGGGAGCTGTTTTTT. It specifies CASSQEYRVGGELFF.

The chain recombines TRBV11-2 with TRBJ2-7; no clear D gene. There are 14 residues in the CDR3. Trimming pared 1 base from V and 1 base from J, leaving 8 bases between. Looked up from germline, CDR1 is SGHAT and CDR2 is FQNNGV. CDR3 protein: CASSLVSKSYEQYV. The DNA for the CDR3 is TGTGCCAGCAGCTTAGTAAGCAAGTCCTACGAGCAGTACGTC.

This chain links TRBV10-3 with TRBJ2-2, with D possibly being TRBD2 (6 bases). V lost 8 bases, J lost 4 bases, and 11 bases lay in between. CDR1 ENHRY and CDR2 SYGVKD come from the germline V gene. The CDR3 runs to 13 residues. CDR3 DNA sequence: TGTGCCATCGGGAGCGGGCCCACCGGGGAGCTGTTTTTT. This translates into CAIGSGPTGELFF.